Listed below are T cell receptor beta chains from one sample, sequenced in a study of cytomegalovirus exposure and HLA in healthy donors. Here immunoSEQ multiplex PCR was the method, and the copy in TCRdb shows in-frame clones only, minus some. The sample yields approximately 110,000 clones, roughly 77% seen once. Sequencing was carried out using PBMCs. The receptors derive from a woman in her 30s in good health and CMV-seronegative. CDR3s include the opening cysteine and the closing phenylalanine or tryptophan. D genes are given only for firm matches. Size tells how often a clone was seen (once, few, many) or the class of an expanded clone, and some rows leave it out.

TRBJ2-3,TRBV16,.,.,TGTGCCAGCAGCCAATCCCGGGGTACTTCAACAGATACGCAGTATTTT,CASSQSRGTSTDTQYF
TRBJ2-7,TRBV4-3,.,.,TGCGCCAGCAGCCAAGATGGACAGATCTACGAGCAGTACTTC,CASSQDGQIYEQYF
TRBJ1-3,TRBV23-1,TRBD1,.,TGCGCCAGCAGTCGCCCTACAGGGGGCTCTGGAAACACCATATATTTT,CASSRPTGGSGNTIYF
TRBJ2-2,TRBV6-5,.,.,TGTGCCAGCAGTACGATCCAAGGGGCGGGGGAGCTGTTTTTT,CASSTIQGAGELFF
TRBJ2-1,TRBV7-9,.,.,TGTGCCAGCAGCTTAAAAGCGGAGGGCTCCTACAATGAGCAGTTCTTC,CASSLKAEGSYNEQFF
TRBJ2-7,TRBV14,.,.,TGTGCCAGCAGCCGAATCGGTCGCTCCTACGAGCAGTACTTC,CASSRIGRSYEQYF
TRBJ1-1,TRBV18,.,.,TGTGCCACCATTTCGGCGGGGGGTGATCCTGAAGCTTTCTTT,CATISAGGDPEAFF
TRBJ2-2,TRBV6-1,TRBD1,.,TGTGCCACCCAGGACAGGGGAGGTTTAGAGGAGCTGTTTTTT,CATQDRGGLEELFF
TRBJ1-4,TRBV9,.,few,TGTGCCAGCAGCGTAGGGACAACAACTAATGAAAAACTGTTTTTT,CASSVGTTTNEKLFF
TRBJ1-1,TRBV7-9,.,few,TGTGCCAGCAGCTACGGACGGCAGGGTAGGAACACTGAAGCTTTCTTT,CASSYGRQGRNTEAFF
TRBJ2-3,TRBV6-4,TRBD2,.,TGTGCCAGCAGTGACGGTAGCGGGGACACAGATACGCAGTATTTT,CASSDGSGDTDTQYF
TRBJ1-1,TRBV5-1,.,.,TGCGCCAGCAGCTTGGGAGGAATGAACACTGAAGCTTTCTTT,CASSLGGMNTEAFF
TRBJ2-1,TRBV5-1,TRBD2,.,TGCGCCAGCAGCTTGCTTGGCGGGGGCTACAATGAGCAGTTCTTC,CASSLLGGGYNEQFF
TRBJ1-6,TRBV25-1,.,once,TGTGCCAGCAGTGAATCTTGGGAGACCCTCCACTTT,CASSESWETLHF
TRBJ2-1,TRBV5-4,TRBD1,few,TGTGCCAGCAGCTTGGGGACAGGGGTTTTTCGTGAGCAGTTCTTC,CASSLGTGVFREQFF
TRBJ1-5,TRBV19,.,.,TGTGCCAGTAGTATGGGACAAGGGGTAGGGCAGCCCCAGCATTTT,CASSMGQGVGQPQHF
TRBJ1-2,TRBV18,.,.,TGTGCCAGCTCACCAATCCCCAGGAACTATGGCTACACCTTC,CASSPIPRNYGYTF
TRBJ1-2,TRBV7-2,.,.,TGTGCCAGCAGCCCGGGACTTGATAGTGGCTACACCTTC,CASSPGLDSGYTF
TRBJ2-7,TRBV25-1,TRBD1,.,TGTGCCAGCAGATTACAGGGGGCCACCGAGCAGTACTTC,CASRLQGATEQYF
TRBJ1-4,TRBV6-6,TRBD1,.,TGTGCCAGCACCAACCAGGGGGCTTTTGAAAAACTGTTTTTT,CASTNQGAFEKLFF
TRBJ1-1,TRBV6-6,TRBD1,.,TGTGCCAGCAGGGACAGGGGCACTGAAGCTTTCTTT,CASRDRGTEAFF
TRBJ1-1,TRBV6-5,.,few,TGTGCCAGCAGTTACCTTGGGGGGGTAGGGGGAGAAGCTTTCTTT,CASSYLGGVGGEAFF
TRBJ1-1,TRBV6-5,.,.,TGTGCCAGCAGTGGGCATTGGAACACTGAAGCTTTCTTT,CASSGHWNTEAFF
TRBJ2-6,TRBV25-1,.,.,TGTGCCAGCAGTGAATCCAGGGCTGGGGCCAACGTCCTGACTTTC,CASSESRAGANVLTF
TRBJ1-2,TRBV29-1,.,.,TGCCTCGGGGGAGGGGGAGACTATGGCTACACCTTC,CLGGGGDYGYTF
TRBJ1-2,TRBV30,.,.,TGTGCCTGGAGTGTGTCTCGCCGGGGCTACACCTTC,CAWSVSRRGYTF
TRBJ2-5,TRBV7-9,.,.,TGTGCCAGCAGCTCGGTCGGGGGGCTGGTAGAGACCCAGTACTTC,CASSSVGGLVETQYF
TRBJ2-7,TRBV2,TRBD1,.,TGTGCCAGCTTGTTGGACAGGTTAAACTACGAGCAGTACTTC,CASLLDRLNYEQYF
TRBJ2-3,TRBV5-1,.,.,TGCGCCAGCAGCGTGGACTTTTCTAGCACAGATACGCAGTATTTT,CASSVDFSSTDTQYF
TRBJ2-2,TRBV11-3,TRBD2,.,TGTGCCAGCAGCTTCCGGACAACGGGGGGGCGGAGCGGGGAGCTGTTTTTT,CASSFRTTGGRSGELFF
TRBJ2-7,TRBV2,TRBD2,.,TGTGCCAGCAGTTCGGGACTAGCGGGAGTAGACGAGCAGTACTTC,CASSSGLAGVDEQYF
TRBJ2-3,TRBV9,TRBD1,.,TGTGCCAGCAGCTACAGGGGTTCCACAGATACGCAGTATTTT,CASSYRGSTDTQYF
TRBJ1-2,TRBV10-3,TRBD1,once,TGTGCCATCACTTCCGGGACAGGAACTTATGGCTACACCTTT,CAITSGTGTYGYTF
TRBJ2-1,TRBV29-1,TRBD2,.,TGCAGCGTGGCCGGGACTAGCGGGAGAGTGAGCTATGAGCAGTTCTTC,CSVAGTSGRVSYEQFF
TRBJ1-1,TRBV6-6,.,once,TGTGCCAGCAGCCCAGGCAGGTTGAACACTGAAGCTTTCTTT,CASSPGRLNTEAFF
TRBJ2-5,TRBV7-2,TRBD1,.,TGTGCCAGCAGCTTAACAGGGGGCGCGAGTGAGACCCAGTACTTC,CASSLTGGASETQYF
TRBJ1-5,TRBV6-5,.,.,TGTGCCAGCAGTCTGGGGCCGAATCAGCCCCAGCATTTT,CASSLGPNQPQHF
TRBJ1-5,TRBV5-1,.,.,TGCGCCAGCAGCCTTGTTGGAGGGTCCCAGGAGCCCCAGCATTTT,CASSLVGGSQEPQHF
TRBJ2-3,TRBV19,.,.,TGTGCCAGTAGTAAACAGAGAGTGAACGCAGATACGCAGTATTTT,CASSKQRVNADTQYF
TRBJ1-2,TRBV28,.,.,TGTGCCAGCAGTTTATTAGGAGATTCTGGCTATGGCTACACCTTC,CASSLLGDSGYGYTF
TRBJ2-7,TRBV7-2,TRBD2,.,TGTGCCAGCAGCTCCGTCCCTACTAGCGGGAGGGCTGACGAGCAGTACTTC,CASSSVPTSGRADEQYF
TRBJ1-4,TRBV6-6,.,.,TGTGCCAGCAGTTACTCACGCGGGAATGAAAAACTGTTTTTT,CASSYSRGNEKLFF
TRBJ1-6,TRBV30,.,.,TGTGCCTGGAGTGTCGGTGTATATAATTCACCCCTCCACTTT,CAWSVGVYNSPLHF
TRBJ1-3,TRBV5-1,.,few,TGCGCCAGCAGCTTGAGCAGAGGCTCTGGAAACACCATATATTTT,CASSLSRGSGNTIYF